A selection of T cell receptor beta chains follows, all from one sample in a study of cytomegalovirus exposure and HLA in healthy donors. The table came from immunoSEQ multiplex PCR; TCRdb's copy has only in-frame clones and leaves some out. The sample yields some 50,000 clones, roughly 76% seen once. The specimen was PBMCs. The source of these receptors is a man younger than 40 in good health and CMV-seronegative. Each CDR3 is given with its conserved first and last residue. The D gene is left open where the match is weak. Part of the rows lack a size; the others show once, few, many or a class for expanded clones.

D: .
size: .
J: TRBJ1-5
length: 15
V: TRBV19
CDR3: CASSIQGTSNQPQHF

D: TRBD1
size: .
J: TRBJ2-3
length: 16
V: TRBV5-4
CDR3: CASSSGQGAGLDTQYF

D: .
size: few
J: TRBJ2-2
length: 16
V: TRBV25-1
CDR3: CASSESGSKDTGELFF

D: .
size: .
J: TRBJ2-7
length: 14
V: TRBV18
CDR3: CASSPPPPAYEQYF

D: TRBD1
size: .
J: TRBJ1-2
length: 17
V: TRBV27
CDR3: CASSPRGQGAGSYGYTF

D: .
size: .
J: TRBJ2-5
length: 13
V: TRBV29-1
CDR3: CSVGEGVRETQYF

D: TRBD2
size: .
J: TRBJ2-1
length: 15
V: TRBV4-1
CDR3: CASSQLAGVGNEQFF

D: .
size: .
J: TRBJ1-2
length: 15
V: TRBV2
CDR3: CASSDLVGGDYGYTF

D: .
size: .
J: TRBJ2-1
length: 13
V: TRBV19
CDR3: CASSIGDMGEQFF

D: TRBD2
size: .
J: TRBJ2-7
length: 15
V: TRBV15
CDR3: CATSVTSGSSHEQYF

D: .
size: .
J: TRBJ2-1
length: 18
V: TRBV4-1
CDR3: CASSQEGIDSSGNNEQFF

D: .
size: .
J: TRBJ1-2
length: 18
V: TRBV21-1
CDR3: CASSKEGGQTHIFDGYTF

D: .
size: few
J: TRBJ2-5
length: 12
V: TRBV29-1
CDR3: CSVGASQETQYF

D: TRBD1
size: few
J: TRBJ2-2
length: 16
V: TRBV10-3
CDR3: CAISDSRGRVDGELFF

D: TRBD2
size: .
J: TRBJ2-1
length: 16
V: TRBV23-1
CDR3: CASSQSRLAGVREQFF

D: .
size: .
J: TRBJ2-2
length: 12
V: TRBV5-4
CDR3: CASSLVQEELFF

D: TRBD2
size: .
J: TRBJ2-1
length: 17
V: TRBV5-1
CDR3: CASSWAGLAGVYNEQFF

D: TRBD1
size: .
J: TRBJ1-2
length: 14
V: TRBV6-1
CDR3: CASSRQGDRYGYTF

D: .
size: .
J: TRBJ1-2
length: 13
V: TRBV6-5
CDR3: CASSYHQGYGYTF

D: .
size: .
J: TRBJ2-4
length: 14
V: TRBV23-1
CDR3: CASSQVIAKNIQYF

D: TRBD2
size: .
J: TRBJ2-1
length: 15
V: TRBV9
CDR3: CASSAGLAGYNEQFF

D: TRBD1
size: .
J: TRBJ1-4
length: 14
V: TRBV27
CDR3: CASSLNRGNEKLFF

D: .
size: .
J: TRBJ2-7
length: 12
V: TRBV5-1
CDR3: CASSGQSNEQYF

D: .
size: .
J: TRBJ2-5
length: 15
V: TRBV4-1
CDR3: CASSQLTGLVETQYF

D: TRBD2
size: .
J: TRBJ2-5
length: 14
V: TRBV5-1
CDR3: CASSLVREGETQYF

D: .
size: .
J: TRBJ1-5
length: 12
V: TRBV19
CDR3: CAGGGGNQPQHF

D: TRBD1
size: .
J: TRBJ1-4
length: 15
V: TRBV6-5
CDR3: CASSYLTGRWGKLFF

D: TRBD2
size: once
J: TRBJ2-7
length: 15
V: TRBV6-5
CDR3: CASSSLAGGPYEQYF

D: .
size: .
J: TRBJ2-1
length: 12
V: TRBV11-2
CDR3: CASSSIPGGRFF

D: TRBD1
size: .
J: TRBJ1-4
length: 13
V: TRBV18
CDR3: CATSGQVEEKLFF